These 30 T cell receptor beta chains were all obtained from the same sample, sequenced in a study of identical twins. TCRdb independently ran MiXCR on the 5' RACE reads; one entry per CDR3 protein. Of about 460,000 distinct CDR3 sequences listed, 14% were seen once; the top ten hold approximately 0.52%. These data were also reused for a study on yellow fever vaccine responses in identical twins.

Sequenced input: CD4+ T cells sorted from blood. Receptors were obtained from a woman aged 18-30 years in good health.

CDR3 protein: CASRSEKGGYTF. The CDR3 nucleotides read TGTGCCAGCAGGTCAGAGAAGGGGGGCTACACCTTC. This rearrangement joins TRBV6-5 to TRBJ1-2; D is perhaps TRBD1 (5 bases). The CDR3 loop spans 12 amino acids. Looked up from germline, CDR1 is MNHEY and CDR2 is SVGAGI. V gave up 6 bases and J gave up 8 bases, with 13 bases separating them.

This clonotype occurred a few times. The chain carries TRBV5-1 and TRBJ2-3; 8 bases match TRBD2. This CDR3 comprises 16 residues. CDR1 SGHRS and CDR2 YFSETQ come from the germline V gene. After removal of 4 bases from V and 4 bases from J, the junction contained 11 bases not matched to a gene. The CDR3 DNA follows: TGCGCCAGCAGCCCGGGAAGGACTAGCAGCGCAGATACGCAGTATTTT. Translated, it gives CASSPGRTSSADTQYF.

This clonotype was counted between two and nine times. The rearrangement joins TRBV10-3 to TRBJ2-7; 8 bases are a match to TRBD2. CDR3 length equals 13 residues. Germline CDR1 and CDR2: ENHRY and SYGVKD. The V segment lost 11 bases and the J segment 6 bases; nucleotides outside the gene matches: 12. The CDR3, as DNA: TGTGCCGCGGGGGGTCGAGTTTTCGGCGAGCAGTACTTC. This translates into CAAGGRVFGEQYF.

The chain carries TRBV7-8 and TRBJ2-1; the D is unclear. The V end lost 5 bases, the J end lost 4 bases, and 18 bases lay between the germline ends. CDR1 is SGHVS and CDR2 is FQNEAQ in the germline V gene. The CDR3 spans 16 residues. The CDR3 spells CASSPEPPSRYNEQFF. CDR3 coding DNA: TGTGCCAGCAGCCCGGAACCTCCGAGCAGATACAATGAGCAGTTCTTC.

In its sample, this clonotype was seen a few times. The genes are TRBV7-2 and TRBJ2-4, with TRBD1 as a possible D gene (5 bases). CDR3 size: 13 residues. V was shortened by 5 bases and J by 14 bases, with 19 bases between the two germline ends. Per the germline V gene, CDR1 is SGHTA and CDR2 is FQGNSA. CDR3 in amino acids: CASSQSDRPLEYF. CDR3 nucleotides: TGTGCCAGCAGCCAATCTGACAGACCCCTTGAGTACTTC.

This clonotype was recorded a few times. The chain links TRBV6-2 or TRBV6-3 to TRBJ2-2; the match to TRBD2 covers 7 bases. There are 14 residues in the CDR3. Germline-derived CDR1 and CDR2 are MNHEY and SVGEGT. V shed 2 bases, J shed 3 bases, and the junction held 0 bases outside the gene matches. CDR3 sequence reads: CASSYAGDTGELFF. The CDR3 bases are TGTGCCAGCAGTTACGCGGGGGACACCGGGGAGCTGTTTTTT.

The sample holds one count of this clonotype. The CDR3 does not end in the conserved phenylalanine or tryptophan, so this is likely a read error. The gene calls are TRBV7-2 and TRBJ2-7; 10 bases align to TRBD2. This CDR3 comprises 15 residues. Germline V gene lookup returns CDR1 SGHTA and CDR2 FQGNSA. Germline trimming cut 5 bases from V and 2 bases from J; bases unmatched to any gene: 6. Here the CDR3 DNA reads TGTGCCAGCAGCATCACTAGCGGGGATACCTACGAGCAGTACCTC. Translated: CASSITSGDTYEQYL.

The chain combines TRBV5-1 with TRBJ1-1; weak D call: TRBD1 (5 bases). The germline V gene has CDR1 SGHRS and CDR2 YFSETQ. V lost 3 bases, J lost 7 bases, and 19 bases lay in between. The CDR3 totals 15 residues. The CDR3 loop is CASSSMAGREGEAFF. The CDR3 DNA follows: TGCGCCAGCAGCTCCATGGCAGGGCGCGAGGGTGAAGCTTTCTTT.

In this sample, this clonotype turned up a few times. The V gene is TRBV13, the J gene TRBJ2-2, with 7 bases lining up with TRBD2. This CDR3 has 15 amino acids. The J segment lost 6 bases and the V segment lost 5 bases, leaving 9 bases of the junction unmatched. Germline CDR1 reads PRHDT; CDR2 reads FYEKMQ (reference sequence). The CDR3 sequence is CASSVFRGGAGELFF. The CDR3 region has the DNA TGTGCCAGCAGCGTATTCCGCGGGGGAGCCGGGGAGCTGTTTTTT.

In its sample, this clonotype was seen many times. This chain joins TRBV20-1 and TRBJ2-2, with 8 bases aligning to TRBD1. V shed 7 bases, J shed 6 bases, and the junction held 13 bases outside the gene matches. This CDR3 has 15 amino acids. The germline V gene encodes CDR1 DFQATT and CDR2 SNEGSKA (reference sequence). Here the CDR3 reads CSVTGAGGYAGELFF. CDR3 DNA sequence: TGCAGTGTTACAGGGGCAGGGGGCTACGCCGGGGAGCTGTTTTTT.

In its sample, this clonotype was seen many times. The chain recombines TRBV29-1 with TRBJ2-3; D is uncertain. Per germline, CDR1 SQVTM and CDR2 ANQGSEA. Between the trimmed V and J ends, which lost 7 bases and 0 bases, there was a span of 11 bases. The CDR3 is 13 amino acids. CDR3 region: CSALGRSTDTQYF. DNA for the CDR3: TGCAGCGCCCTTGGACGAAGCACAGATACGCAGTATTTT.

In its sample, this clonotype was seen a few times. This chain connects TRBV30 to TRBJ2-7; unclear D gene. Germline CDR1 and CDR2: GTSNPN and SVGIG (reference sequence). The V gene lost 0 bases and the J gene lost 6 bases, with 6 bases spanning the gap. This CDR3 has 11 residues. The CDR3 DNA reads TGTGCCTGGAGTGTACTTCTCGAGCAGTACTTC. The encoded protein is CAWSVLLEQYF.

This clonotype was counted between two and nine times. The CDR3 DNA is TGTGCCACCAGCATTAGGGCCACCCTAGAGACCCAGTACTTC. This encodes CATSIRATLETQYF. The V and J genes are TRBV15 and TRBJ2-5; no firm D call. Germline V lookup: CDR1 LNHNV, CDR2 YYDKDF (reference sequence). The V end was cut by 4 bases, the J end by 4 bases, with 13 bases between. This CDR3 contains 14 residues.

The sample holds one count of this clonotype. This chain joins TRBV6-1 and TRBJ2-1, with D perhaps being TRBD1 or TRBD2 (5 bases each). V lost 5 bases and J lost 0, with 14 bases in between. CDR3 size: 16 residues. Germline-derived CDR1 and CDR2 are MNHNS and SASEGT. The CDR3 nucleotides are TGTGCCAGCAGTCCCCGGGGCTCTGGCTCCTACAATGAGCAGTTCTTC. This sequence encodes CASSPRGSGSYNEQFF.

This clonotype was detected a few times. The CDR3 region has the DNA TGTGCCACCAGTGAGGGGACAGGGAGGATCAGGAGAAATGAGCAGTTCTTC. This codes for CATSEGTGRIRRNEQFF. The V gene is TRBV24-1, the J gene TRBJ2-1; 9 nucleotides align to TRBD1. CDR3 length: 17 amino acids. The ends lost 4 bases at V and 7 bases at J; junction bases unmatched: 13. Looked up from germline, CDR1 is KGHDR and CDR2 is SFDVKD.

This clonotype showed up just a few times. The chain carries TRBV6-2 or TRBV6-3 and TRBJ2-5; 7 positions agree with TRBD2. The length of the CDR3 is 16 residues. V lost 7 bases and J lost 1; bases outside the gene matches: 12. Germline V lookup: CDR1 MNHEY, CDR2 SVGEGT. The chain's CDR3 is CASTTLASPSQETQYF. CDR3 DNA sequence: TGTGCCAGCACCACACTAGCGTCACCTTCCCAAGAGACCCAGTACTTC.

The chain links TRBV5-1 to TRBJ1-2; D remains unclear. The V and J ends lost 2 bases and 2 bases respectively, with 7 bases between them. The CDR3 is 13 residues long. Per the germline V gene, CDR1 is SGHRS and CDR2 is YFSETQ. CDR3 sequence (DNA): TGCGCCAGCAGCTTTGACGGCAACTATGGCTACACCTTC. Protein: CASSFDGNYGYTF. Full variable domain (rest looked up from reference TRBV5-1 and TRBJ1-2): KAGVTQTPRYLIKTRGQQVTLSCSPISGHRSVSWYQQTPGQGLQFLFEYFSETQRNKGNFPGRFSGRQFSNSRSEMNVSTLELGDSALYLCASSFDGNYGYTFGSGTRLTVV.

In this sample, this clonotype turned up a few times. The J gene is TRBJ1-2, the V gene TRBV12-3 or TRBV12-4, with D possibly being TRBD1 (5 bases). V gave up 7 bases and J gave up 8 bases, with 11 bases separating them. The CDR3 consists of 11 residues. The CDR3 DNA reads TGTGCCAGCACCGGGGGGAGCGGCTACACCTTC. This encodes CASTGGSGYTF.

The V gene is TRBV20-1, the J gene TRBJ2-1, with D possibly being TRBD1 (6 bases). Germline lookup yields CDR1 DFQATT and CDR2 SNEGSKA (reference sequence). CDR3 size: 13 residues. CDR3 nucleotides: TGCAGGCCCCCTTGGACAGACTACAATGAGCAGTTCTTC. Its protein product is CRPPWTDYNEQFF.

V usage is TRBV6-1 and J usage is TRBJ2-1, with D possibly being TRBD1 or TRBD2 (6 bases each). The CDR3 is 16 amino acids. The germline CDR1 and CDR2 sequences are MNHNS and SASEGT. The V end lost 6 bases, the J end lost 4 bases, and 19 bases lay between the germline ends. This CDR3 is CASSKEGGGLYNEQFF. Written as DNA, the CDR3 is TGTGCCAGCAGCAAAGAGGGGGGAGGCCTGTACAATGAGCAGTTCTTC.

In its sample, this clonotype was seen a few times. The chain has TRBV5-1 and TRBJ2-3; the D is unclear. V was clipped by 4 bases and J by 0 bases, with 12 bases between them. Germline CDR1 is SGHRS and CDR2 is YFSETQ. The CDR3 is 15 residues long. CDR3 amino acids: CASSLVISSTDTQYF. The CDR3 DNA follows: TGCGCCAGCAGCCTAGTAATATCCAGCACAGATACGCAGTATTTT.

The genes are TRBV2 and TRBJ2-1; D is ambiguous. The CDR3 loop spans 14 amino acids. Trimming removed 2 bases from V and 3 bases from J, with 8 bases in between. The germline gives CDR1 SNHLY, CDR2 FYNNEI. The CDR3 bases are TGTGCCAGCAGTGAACACGGCGGCTACAATGAGCAGTTCTTC. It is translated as CASSEHGGYNEQFF.

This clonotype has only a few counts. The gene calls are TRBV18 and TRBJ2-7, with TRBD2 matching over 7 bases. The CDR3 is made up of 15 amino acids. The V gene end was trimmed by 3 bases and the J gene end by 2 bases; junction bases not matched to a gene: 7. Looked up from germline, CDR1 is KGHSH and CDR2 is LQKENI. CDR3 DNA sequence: TGTGCCAGCTCACCGAGTAGCGGGCTAACCTACGAGCAGTACTTC. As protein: CASSPSSGLTYEQYF.

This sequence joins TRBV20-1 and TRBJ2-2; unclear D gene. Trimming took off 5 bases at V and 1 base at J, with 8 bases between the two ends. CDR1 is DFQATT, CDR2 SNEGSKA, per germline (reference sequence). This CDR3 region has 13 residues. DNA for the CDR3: TGCAGTGCTCTCGGAATGAACACCGGGGAGCTGTTTTTT. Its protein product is CSALGMNTGELFF.

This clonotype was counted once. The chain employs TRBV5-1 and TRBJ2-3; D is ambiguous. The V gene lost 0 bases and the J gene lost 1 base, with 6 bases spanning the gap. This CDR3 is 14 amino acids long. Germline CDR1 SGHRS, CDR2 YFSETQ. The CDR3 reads CASSLEPGTDTQYF. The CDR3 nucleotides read TGCGCCAGCAGCTTGGAGCCAGGCACAGATACGCAGTATTTT.

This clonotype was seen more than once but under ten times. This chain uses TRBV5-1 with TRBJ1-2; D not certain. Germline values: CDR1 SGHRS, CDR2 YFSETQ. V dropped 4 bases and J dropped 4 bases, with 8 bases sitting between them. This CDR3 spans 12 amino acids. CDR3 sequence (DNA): TGCGCCAGCAGCGGAAACACCTATGGCTACACCTTC. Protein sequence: CASSGNTYGYTF. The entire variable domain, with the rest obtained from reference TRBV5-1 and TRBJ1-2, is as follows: KAGVTQTPRYLIKTRGQQVTLSCSPISGHRSVSWYQQTPGQGLQFLFEYFSETQRNKGNFPGRFSGRQFSNSRSEMNVSTLELGDSALYLCASSGNTYGYTFGSGTRLTVV.

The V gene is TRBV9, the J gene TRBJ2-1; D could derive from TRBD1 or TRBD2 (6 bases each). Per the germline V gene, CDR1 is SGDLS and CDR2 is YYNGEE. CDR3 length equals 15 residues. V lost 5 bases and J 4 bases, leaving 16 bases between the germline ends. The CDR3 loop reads CASSREGGGYNEQFF. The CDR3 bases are TGTGCCAGCAGTCGAGAGGGGGGCGGATACAATGAGCAGTTCTTC.

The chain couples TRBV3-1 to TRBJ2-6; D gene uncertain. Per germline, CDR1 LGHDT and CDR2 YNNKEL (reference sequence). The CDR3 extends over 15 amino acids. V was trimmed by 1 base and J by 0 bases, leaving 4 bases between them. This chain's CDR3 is CASSQAGSGANVLTF. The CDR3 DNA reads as TGTGCCAGCAGCCAAGCAGGCTCTGGGGCCAACGTCCTGACTTTC.

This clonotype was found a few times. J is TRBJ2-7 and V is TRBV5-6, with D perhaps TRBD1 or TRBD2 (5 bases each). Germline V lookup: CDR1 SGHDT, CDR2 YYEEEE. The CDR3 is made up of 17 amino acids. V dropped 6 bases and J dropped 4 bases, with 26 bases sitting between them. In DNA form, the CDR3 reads TGTGCCAGCATCAACGGAGCGTCCGCAGGGAAGCGGTACGAGCAGTACTTC. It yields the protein CASINGASAGKRYEQYF.

The DNA for the CDR3 is TGCGCCAGCGATAGGTGTGGGAGAAGCACAGATACGCAGTATTTT. This sequence encodes CASDRCGRSTDTQYF. The chain couples TRBV23-1 to TRBJ2-3, with D possibly TRBD2 on 5 matching bases. TRBV23-1 is sorted into the ORF group, with uncertain function. The CDR3 length is 15 residues. V lost 8 bases and J 0 bases, leaving 15 bases between the germline ends.